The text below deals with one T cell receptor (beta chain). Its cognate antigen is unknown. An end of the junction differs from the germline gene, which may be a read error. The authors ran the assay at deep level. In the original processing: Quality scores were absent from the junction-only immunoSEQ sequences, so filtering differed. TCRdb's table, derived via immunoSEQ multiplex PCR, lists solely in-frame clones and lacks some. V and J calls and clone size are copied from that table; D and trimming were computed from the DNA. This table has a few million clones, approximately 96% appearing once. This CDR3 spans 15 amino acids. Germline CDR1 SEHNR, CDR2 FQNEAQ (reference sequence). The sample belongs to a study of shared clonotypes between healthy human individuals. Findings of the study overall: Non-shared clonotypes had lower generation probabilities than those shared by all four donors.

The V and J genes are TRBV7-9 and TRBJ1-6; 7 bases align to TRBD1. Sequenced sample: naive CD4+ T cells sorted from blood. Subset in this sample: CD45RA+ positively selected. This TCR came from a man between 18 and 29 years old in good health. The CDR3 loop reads CASSLVEGASSPLYF. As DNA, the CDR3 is TGTGCCAGCAGCTTAGTCGAGGGGGCGAGTTCACCCCTCTACTTT.